This T cell receptor beta chain was recovered during a study of blood T cell repertoires in COVID-19. Study-wide background: Italy, Spain and the United States were the sources of the convalescent and acute COVID-19 samples. T cells, B-cell-depleted T cells, or PBMCs provided the cDNA or gDNA that served as material.

In the authors' methods: The authors estimated nucleated cell counts from reference gene primer amplification. The protocol was immunoSEQ multiplex PCR, while the TCRdb copy is restricted to in-frame clones and leaves out a portion. V and J calls and clone size are copied from that table; D and trimming were computed from the DNA. The sample includes about 76,000 clones, approximately 85% of them seen just once. Germline values: CDR1 SGHTS, CDR2 YDEGEE. There are 14 residues in the CDR3. Trimming took 3 bases from V and 6 from J, leaving 13 bases between them. Sequenced material: peripheral blood. This TCR was sampled from a human donor in a cohort sampled during active COVID-19. The rearrangement uses TRBV5-8 and TRBJ2-1; tentatively, D is TRBD1 (6 bases). CDR3 sequence reads: CASSWVGAGNEQFF. The CDR3 DNA reads as TGTGCCAGCAGCTGGGTGGGGGCAGGCAATGAGCAGTTCTTC.